Listed here is a single T cell receptor beta chain. Other nucleotide sequences from this sample produce the same CDR3. TCRdb's table, derived via immunoSEQ multiplex PCR, lists solely in-frame clones and lacks some. The sample lists more than 300,000 clones, approximately 91% occurring once. Trimming removed 1 base from V and 4 bases from J, with 7 bases in between. Germline CDR1 reads SEHNR; CDR2 reads FQNEAQ (reference sequence). This CDR3 is 13 amino acids long. This sample is part of a study of blood T cell repertoires in COVID-19. About the study: Samples came from the United States, Italy and Spain, spanning acute and convalescent COVID-19.

Sequencing input: PBMCs or T cells enriched from blood (not recorded which). The V call is TRBV7-9, the J call TRBJ2-5; D perhaps matches TRBD1 (6 bases). The receptor comes from a woman aged 40 to 50 who had been exposed to COVID-19. The CDR3 sequence is CASSLVGGETQYF. The DNA for the CDR3 is TGTGCCAGCAGCTTAGTAGGGGGAGAGACCCAGTACTTC.